This TCR beta chain stems from a study of T cells in Graves' hyperthyroidism and ophthalmopathy. Study conclusions and caveats: Most thyroid clonotypes expanded above 0.001 appeared in blood too.

It was RNA transcripts that yielded the amplified TCR beta CDR3 regions. The TCR CDR3 first-round RT-PCR relied on the HTBI primer set. TCRdb redid the calling of the multiplex PCR reads with MiXCR, one entry per CDR3 protein. Among a few hundred thousand distinct CDR3 sequences listed, 35% to 55% were seen once. This CDR3 region has 13 residues. CDR1 is MNHNS and CDR2 is SASEGT in the germline V gene. Trimming pared 4 bases from V and 3 bases from J, leaving 9 bases between. This clonotype has only a few counts. Its antigen is still unknown. A much larger clone lies one base from this, so it may be a read error.

The chain links TRBV6-1 to TRBJ2-5; D gene ambiguous. This clonotype was obtained from an adult woman with Graves' disease, either hyperthyroidism or ophthalmopathy (not recorded which). Input material: peripheral blood or thyroid tissue (not recorded which). The CDR3 DNA sequence: TGTGCCAGCAGTGCGGAGAGAGAAGAGACCCAGTACTTC. Its translation: CASSAEREETQYF.